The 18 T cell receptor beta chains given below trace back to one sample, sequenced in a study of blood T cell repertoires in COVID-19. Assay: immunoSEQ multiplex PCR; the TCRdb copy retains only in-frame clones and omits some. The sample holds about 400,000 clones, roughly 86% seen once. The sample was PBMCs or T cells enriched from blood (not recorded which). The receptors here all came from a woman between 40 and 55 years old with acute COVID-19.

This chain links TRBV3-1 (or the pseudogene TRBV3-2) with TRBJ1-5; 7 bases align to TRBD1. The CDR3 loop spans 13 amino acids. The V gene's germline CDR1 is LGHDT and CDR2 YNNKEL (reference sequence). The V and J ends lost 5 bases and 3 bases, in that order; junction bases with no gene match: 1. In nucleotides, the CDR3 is TGTGCCAGCAGCACAGGGGACAATCAGCCCCAGCATTTT. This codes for CASSTGDNQPQHF.

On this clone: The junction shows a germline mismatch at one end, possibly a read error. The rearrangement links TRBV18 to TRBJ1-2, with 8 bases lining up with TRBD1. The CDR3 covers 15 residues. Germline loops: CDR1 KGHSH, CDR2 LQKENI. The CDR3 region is CASSRSGQANYSYTF. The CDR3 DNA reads TGTGCCAGCTCACGATCGGGACAGGCTAACTATAGCTACACCTTC.

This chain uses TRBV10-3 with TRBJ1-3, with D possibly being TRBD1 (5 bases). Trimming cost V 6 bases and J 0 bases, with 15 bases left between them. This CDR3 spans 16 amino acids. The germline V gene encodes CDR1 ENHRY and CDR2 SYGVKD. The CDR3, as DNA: TGTGCCATCAGCTACAGGACGTATGACTCTGGAAACACCATATATTTT. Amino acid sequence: CAISYRTYDSGNTIYF.

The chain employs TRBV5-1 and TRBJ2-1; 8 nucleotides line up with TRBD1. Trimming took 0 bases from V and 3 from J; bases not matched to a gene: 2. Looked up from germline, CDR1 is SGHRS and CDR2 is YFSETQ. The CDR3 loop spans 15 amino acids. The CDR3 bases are TGCGCCAGCAGCTTGGAGACAGGGGTCTACAATGAGCAGTTCTTC. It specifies CASSLETGVYNEQFF.

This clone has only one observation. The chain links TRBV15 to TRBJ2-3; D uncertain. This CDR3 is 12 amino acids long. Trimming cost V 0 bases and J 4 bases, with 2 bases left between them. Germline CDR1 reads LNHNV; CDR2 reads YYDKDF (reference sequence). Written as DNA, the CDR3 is TGTGCCACCAGCAGAGACGCAGATACGCAGTATTTT. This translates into CATSRDADTQYF.

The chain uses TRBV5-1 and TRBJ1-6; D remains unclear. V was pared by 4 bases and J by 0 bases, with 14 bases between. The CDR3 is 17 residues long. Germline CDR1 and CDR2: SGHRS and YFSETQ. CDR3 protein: CASSAIGESSYNSPLHF. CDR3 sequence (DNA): TGCGCCAGCAGCGCGATTGGGGAGAGCTCCTATAATTCACCCCTCCACTTT.

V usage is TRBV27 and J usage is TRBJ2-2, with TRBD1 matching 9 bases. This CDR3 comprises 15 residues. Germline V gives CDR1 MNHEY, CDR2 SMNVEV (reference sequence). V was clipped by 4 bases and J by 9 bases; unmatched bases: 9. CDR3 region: CASSSTGTGLRELFF. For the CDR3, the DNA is TGTGCCAGCAGTTCTACCGGGACAGGGTTAAGGGAGCTGTTTTTT.

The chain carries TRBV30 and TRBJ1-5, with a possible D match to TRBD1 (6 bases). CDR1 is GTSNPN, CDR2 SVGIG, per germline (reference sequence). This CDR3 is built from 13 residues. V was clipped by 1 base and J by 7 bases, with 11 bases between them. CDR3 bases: TGTGCCTGGAGTGCAGGGGAAGTCCAGCCCCAGCATTTT. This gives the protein CAWSAGEVQPQHF.

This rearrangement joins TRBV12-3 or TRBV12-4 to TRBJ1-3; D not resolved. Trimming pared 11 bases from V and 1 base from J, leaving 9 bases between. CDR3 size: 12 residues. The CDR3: CAGSESGNTIYF. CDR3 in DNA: TGTGCCGGGAGCGAATCTGGAAACACCATATATTTT.

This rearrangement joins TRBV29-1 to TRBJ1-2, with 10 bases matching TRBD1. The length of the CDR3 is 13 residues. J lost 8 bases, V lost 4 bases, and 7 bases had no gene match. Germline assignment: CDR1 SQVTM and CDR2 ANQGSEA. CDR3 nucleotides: TGCAGCGTTGCGACCCGGGACAGGGGCGGCTACACCTTC. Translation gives CSVATRDRGGYTF.

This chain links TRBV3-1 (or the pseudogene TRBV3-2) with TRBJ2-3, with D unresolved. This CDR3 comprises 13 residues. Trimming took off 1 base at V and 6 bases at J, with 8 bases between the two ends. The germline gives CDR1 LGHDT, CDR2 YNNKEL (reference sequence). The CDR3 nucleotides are TGTGCCAGCAGCCAAGTCTACGTGGATACGCAGTATTTT. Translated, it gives CASSQVYVDTQYF.

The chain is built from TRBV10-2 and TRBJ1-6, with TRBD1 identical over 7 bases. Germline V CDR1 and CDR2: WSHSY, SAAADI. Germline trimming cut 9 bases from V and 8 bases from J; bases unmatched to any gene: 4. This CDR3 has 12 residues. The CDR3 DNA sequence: TGCGCCAGTAACAGGGGTGATTCACCCCTCCACTTT. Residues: CASNRGDSPLHF.

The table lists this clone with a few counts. The CDR3 is CASSLEGGAYEQYF. CDR3 nucleotide sequence: TGTGCCAGCAGCTTGGAGGGAGGGGCCTACGAGCAGTACTTC. V usage is TRBV5-4 and J usage is TRBJ2-7; 7 positions agree with TRBD2. The germline V gene has CDR1 SGHNT and CDR2 YYREEE (reference sequence). The junction had 2 bases not matched to a gene; V was cut back by 0 bases and J by 2 bases. The CDR3 runs to 14 residues.

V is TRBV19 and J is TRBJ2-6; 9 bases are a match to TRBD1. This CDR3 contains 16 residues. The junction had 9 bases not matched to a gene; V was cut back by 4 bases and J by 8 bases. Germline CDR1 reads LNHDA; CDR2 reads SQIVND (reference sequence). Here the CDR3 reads CASSRREGTGPNVLTF. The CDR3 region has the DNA TGTGCCAGTAGTAGGAGAGAGGGGACAGGGCCCAACGTCCTGACTTTC.

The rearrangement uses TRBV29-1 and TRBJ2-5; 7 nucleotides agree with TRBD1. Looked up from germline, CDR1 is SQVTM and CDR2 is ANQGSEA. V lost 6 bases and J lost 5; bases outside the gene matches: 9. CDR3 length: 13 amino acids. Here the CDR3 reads CSVGGWGQETQYF. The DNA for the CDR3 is TGCAGCGTAGGGGGCTGGGGACAGGAGACCCAGTACTTC.

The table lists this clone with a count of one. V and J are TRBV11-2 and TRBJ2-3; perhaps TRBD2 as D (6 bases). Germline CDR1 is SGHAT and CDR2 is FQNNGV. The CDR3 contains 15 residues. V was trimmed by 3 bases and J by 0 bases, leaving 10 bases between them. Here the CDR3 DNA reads TGTGCCAGCAGCTTTGTGGGGACTAGCACAGATACGCAGTATTTT. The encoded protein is CASSFVGTSTDTQYF.

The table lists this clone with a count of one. The CDR3 loop reads CASSADRDYGYTF. Here the CDR3 DNA reads TGTGCCAGCAGTGCCGACAGGGACTATGGCTACACCTTC. The gene calls are TRBV2 and TRBJ1-2, with 7 bases fitting TRBD1. Germline V CDR1 and CDR2: SNHLY, FYNNEI. Germline trimming cut 4 bases from V and 3 bases from J; bases unmatched to any gene: 2. The CDR3 has 13 amino acids.

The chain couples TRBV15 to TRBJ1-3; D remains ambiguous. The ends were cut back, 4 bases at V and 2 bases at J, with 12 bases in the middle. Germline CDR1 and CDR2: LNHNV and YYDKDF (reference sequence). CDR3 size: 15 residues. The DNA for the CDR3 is TGTGCCACCAGCAAGGATCCGGGAACTGGAAACACCATATATTTT. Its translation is CATSKDPGTGNTIYF.